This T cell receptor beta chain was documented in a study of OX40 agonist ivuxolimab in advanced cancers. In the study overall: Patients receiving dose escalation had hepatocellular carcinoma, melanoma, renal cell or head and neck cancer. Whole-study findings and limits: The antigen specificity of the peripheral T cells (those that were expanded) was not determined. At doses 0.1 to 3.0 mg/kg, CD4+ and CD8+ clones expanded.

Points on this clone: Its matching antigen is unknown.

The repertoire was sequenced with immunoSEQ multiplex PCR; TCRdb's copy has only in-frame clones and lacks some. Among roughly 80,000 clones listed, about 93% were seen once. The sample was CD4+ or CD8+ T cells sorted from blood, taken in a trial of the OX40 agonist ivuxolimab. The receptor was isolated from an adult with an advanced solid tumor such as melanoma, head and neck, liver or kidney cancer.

The CDR3 DNA follows: TGTGCCAGCACCATCCGGGAGGGCCCAGATACGCAGTATTTT. This encodes CASTIREGPDTQYF. The V gene is TRBV5-6, the J gene TRBJ2-3, with 8 bases aligning to TRBD2. CDR3 size: 14 residues. After removal of 6 bases from V and 4 bases from J, the junction contained 7 bases not matched to a gene. The germline gives CDR1 SGHDT, CDR2 YYEEEE.